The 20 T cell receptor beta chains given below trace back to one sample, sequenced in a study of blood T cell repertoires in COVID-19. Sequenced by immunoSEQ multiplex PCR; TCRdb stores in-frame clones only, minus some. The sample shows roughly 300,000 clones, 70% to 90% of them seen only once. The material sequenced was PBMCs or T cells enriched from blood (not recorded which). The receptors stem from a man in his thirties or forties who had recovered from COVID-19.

CDR3 coding DNA: TGCGCCAGCAGCTATTCTGTGGAGCTGTTTTTT. It encodes CASSYSVELFF. The V gene is TRBV5-1, the J gene TRBJ2-2; D uncertain. V was pared by 3 bases and J by 10 bases, with 7 bases between. The CDR3 consists of 11 residues. Looked up from germline, CDR1 is SGHRS and CDR2 is YFSETQ.

The CDR3 sequence is CASRLRGSDEQYF. The CDR3 region has the DNA TGTGCCAGCAGGCTAAGGGGGTCCGACGAGCAGTACTTC. V and J are TRBV5-4 and TRBJ2-7; tentative D call: TRBD1 (6 bases). V was shortened by 5 bases and J by 5 bases, with 14 bases between the two germline ends. Germline CDR1 is SGHNT and CDR2 is YYREEE (reference sequence). This CDR3 comprises 13 residues.

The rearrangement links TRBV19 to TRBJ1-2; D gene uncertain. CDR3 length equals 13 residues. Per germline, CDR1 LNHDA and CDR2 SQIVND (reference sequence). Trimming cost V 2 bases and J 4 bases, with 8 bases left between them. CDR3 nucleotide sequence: TGTGCCAGTAGTATAAACATTCCCTATGGCTACACCTTC. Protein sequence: CASSINIPYGYTF.

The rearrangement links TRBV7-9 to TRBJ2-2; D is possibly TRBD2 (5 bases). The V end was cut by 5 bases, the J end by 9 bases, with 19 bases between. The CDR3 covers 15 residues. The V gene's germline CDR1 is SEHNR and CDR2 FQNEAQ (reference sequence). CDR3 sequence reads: CASSRGSSDLRELFF. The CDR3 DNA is TGTGCCAGCAGCCGAGGGAGTAGTGATCTCCGGGAGCTGTTTTTT.

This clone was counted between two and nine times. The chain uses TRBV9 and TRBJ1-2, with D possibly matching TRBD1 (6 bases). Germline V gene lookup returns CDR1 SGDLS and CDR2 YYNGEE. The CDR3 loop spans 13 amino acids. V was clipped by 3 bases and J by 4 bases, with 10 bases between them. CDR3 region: CASSAGGLYGYTF. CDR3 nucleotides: TGTGCCAGCAGCGCGGGGGGGCTCTATGGCTACACCTTC.

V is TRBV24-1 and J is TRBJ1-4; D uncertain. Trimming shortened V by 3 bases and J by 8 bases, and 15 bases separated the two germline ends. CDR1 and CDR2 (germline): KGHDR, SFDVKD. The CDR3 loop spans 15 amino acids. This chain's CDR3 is CATSDPQPAGEKLFF. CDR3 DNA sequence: TGTGCCACCAGTGATCCACAACCTGCGGGGGAAAAACTGTTTTTT.

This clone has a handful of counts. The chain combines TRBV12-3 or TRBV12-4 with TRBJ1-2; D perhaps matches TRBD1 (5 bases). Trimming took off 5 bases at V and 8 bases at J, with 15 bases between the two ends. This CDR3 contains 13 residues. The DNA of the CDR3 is TGTGCCAGCAGTCCGGGACCGGCGGGGGGCTACACCTTC. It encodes CASSPGPAGGYTF.

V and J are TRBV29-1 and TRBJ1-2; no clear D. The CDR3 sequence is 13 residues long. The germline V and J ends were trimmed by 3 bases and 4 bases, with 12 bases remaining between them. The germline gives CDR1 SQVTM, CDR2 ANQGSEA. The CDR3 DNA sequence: TGCAGCGTTGATGAGGGCAGGATCTATGGCTACACCTTC. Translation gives CSVDEGRIYGYTF.

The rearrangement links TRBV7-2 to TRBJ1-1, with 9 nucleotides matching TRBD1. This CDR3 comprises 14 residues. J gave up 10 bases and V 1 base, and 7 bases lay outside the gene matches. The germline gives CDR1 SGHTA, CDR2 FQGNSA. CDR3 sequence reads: CASSLDRGRGGAFF. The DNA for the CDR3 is TGTGCCAGCAGCTTAGACAGGGGGCGTGGGGGAGCTTTCTTT.

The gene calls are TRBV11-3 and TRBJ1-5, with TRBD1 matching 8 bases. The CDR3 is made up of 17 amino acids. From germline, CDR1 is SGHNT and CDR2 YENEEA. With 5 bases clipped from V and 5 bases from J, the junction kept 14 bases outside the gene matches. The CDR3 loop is CASSDQGAAKVDQPQHF. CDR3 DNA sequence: TGTGCCAGCAGCGACCAGGGGGCTGCTAAGGTAGATCAGCCCCAGCATTTT.

This chain's CDR3 is CSVLGGGSTDTQYF. The CDR3 DNA follows: TGCAGCGTACTGGGAGGCGGTAGCACAGATACGCAGTATTTT. The rearrangement uses TRBV29-1 and TRBJ2-3, with D tentatively TRBD2 (6 bases). This CDR3 spans 14 amino acids. V was shortened by 6 bases and J by 0 bases, with 13 bases between the two germline ends. Per the germline V gene, CDR1 is SQVTM and CDR2 is ANQGSEA.

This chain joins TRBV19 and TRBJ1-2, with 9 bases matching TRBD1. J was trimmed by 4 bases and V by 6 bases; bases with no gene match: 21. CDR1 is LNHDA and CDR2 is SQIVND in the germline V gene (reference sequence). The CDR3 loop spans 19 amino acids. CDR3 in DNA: TGTGCCAGTAGCTGGACAGGGGCACGCCACGCACGTCTCCTCTATGGCTACACCTTC. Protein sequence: CASSWTGARHARLLYGYTF.

CDR3 loop: CASSLDYRGRHLQYF. The CDR3 bases are TGTGCCAGCAGCTTAGATTACAGGGGCCGCCATCTTCAGTACTTC. V usage is TRBV7-9 and J usage is TRBJ2-4; 7 nucleotides line up with TRBD1. This CDR3 has 15 residues. Losses at the gene ends were 1 base for V and 11 bases for J; bases not matched to a gene: 11. Germline assignment: CDR1 SEHNR and CDR2 FQNEAQ (reference sequence).

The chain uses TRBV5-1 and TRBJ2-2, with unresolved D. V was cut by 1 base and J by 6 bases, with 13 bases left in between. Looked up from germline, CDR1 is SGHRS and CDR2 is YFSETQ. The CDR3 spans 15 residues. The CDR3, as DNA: TGCGCCAGCAGCTTGACCCCGGTGGGCCCCGGGGAGCTGTTTTTT. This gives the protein CASSLTPVGPGELFF.

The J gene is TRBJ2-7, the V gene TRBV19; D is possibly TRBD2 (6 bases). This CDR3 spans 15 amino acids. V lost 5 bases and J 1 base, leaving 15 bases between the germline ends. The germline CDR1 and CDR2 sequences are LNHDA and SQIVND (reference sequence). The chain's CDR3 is CASSSESGPSYEQYF. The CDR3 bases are TGTGCCAGTAGTTCAGAGAGCGGGCCGTCCTACGAGCAGTACTTC.

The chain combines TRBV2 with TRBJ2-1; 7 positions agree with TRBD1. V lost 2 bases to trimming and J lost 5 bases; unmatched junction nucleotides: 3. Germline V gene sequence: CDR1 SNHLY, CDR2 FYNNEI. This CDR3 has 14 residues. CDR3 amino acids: CASSETGQNNEQFF. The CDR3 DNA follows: TGTGCCAGCAGTGAAACGGGACAGAACAATGAGCAGTTCTTC.

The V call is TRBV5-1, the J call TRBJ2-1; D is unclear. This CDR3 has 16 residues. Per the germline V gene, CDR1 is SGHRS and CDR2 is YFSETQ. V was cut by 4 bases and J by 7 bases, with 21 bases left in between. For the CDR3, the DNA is TGCGCCAGCAGCCCGGCGGTGACGCAAATGATAAATGAGCAGTTCTTC. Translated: CASSPAVTQMINEQFF.

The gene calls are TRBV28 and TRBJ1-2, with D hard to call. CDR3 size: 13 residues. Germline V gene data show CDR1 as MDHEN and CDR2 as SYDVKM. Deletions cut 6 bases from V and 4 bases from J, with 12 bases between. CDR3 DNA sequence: TGTGCCAGCAGCTCACAGCCGGCCTATGGCTACACCTTC. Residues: CASSSQPAYGYTF.

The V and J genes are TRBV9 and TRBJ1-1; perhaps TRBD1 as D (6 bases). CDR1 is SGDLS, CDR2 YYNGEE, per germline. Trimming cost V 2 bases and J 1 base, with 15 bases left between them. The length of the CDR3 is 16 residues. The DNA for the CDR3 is TGTGCCAGCAGCGTCAGTTCCCGGACAGCGAACACTGAAGCTTTCTTT. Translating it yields CASSVSSRTANTEAFF.

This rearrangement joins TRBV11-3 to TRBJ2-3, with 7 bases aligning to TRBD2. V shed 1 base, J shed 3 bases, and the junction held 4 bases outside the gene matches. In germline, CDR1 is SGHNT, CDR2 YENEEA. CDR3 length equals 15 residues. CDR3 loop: CASSLAGGRTDTQYF. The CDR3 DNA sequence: TGTGCCAGCAGCTTAGCGGGAGGAAGGACAGATACGCAGTATTTT.